These 20 T cell receptor beta chains originate from one sample sequenced in a study of molecular identifiers for immune sequencing clone quantification. TCRdb passed the PCR reads through MiXCR, listing each CDR3 protein once. The sample contains around 460,000 distinct CDR3 sequences, about a quarter of which appear only once. What was sequenced was naive CD8+ T cells from blood, with Jurkat cell RNA spiked in. Subset in this sample: FACS-sorted CD8+CD4-CCR7+CD45RA+ naive T cells. The receptors were gathered from a human donor in good health. Some libraries in this study had Jurkat cell RNA spiked in.

Concerning this clonotype: It may be a read error: a sequence one base away is much more abundant. The rearrangement uses TRBV27 and TRBJ2-3; tentatively, D is TRBD2 (5 bases). CDR1 is MNHEY and CDR2 is SMNVEV in the germline V gene (reference sequence). CDR3 length: 11 residues. V lost 2 bases to trimming and J lost 14 bases, with 11 bases between them. The CDR3 reads CASSLGSALYF. The CDR3 DNA sequence: TGTGCCAGCAGTTTAGGGAGTGCGCTGTATTTT.

To note about this clonotype: A much larger clone sits a single nucleotide away, making a read error possible. The CDR3 coding sequence is TGTGCCAGCAGCTCCCCCTGGGACGGTGAGCAGTTCTTC. Amino acid sequence: CASSSPWDGEQFF. The chain has TRBV7-9 and TRBJ2-1; the D gene could be TRBD1 or TRBD2 (5 bases each). The ends were cut back, 4 bases at V and 9 bases at J, with 13 bases in the middle. Germline assignment: CDR1 SEHNR and CDR2 FQNEAQ (reference sequence). This CDR3 region has 13 residues.

The chain uses TRBV5-6 and TRBJ2-6; possibly TRBD1 or TRBD2 for D (5 bases each). V lost 4 bases and J 8 bases, leaving 25 bases between the germline ends. Germline CDR1 SGHDT, CDR2 YYEEEE. The CDR3 loop spans 18 amino acids. This chain's CDR3 is CASSPGTVIYSGTNVLTF. The CDR3, as DNA: TGTGCCAGCAGCCCGGGGACCGTAATATACTCCGGGACCAACGTCCTGACTTTC.

Comments on this clonotype: Relative to the germline gene, one junction end is altered; a read error may explain this. The CDR3 region is CASGYMVAKETQYF. The CDR3 nucleotides are TGTGCCAGCGGTTACATGGTAGCCAAAGAGACCCAGTACTTC. The chain joins TRBV6-2 or TRBV6-3 to TRBJ2-5; no definite D call. This CDR3 is built from 14 residues. Germline CDR1 is MNHEY and CDR2 is SVGEGT.

There are a few counts of this clonotype. The V and J genes are TRBV4-3 and TRBJ2-1, with 7 bases fitting TRBD1. V lost 4 bases to trimming and J lost 3 bases; unmatched junction nucleotides: 9. The germline CDR1 and CDR2 sequences are LGHNA and YSLEER. The CDR3 loop spans 16 amino acids. CDR3 sequence reads: CASSPGPGQLYNEQFF. The CDR3 coding sequence is TGCGCCAGCAGCCCCGGACCGGGACAGCTCTACAATGAGCAGTTCTTC.

The chain recombines TRBV7-2 with TRBJ2-1, with TRBD2 matching 14 bases. Germline CDR1 is SGHTA and CDR2 is FQGNSA. The CDR3 is made up of 16 amino acids. Trimming removed 4 bases from V and 4 bases from J; junction bases left unmatched: 3. The CDR3 coding sequence is TGTGCCAGCAGCTCAGGACTAGCGGGGGGATACAATGAGCAGTTCTTC. Translated, it gives CASSSGLAGGYNEQFF.

This clonotype was counted only a few times. One end of the junction is discordant with germline, which a read error may explain. The chain carries TRBV12-3 or TRBV12-4 and TRBJ1-2; D perhaps matches TRBD1 (5 bases). The CDR3 runs to 11 residues. The CDR3: CASSLGGLSSF. In nucleotides, the CDR3 is TGTGCCAGCAGTTTAGGGGGGTTGAGTTCCTTC.

This clonotype was seen many times. The rearrangement joins TRBV28 to TRBJ1-5, with 10 bases identical to TRBD1. V trimming: 6 bases; J trimming: 6 bases; junction bases outside the gene matches: 5. Per germline, CDR1 MDHEN and CDR2 SYDVKM. The CDR3 has 14 amino acids. The CDR3 loop is CASRTTGGFQPQHF. The CDR3 nucleotides are TGTGCCAGCAGGACGACAGGGGGCTTTCAGCCCCAGCATTTT.

A word on this clonotype: The junction and the germline gene differ at one end; a read error may be behind it. This sequence joins TRBV13 and TRBJ2-1, with 12 bases lining up with TRBD2. Germline CDR1 is PRHDT and CDR2 is FYEKMQ (reference sequence). The CDR3 has 16 residues. The CDR3 DNA sequence: TGTGCCGGCAGCTTAACTAGCGGGGGGCGGGGAAATGAGCAGTTCTTC. Translation gives CAGSLTSGGRGNEQFF. The whole variable domain, remainder taken from reference TRBV13 and TRBJ2-1, is AAGVIQSPRHLIKEKRETATLKCYPIPRHDTVYWYQQGPGQDPQFLISFYEKMQSDKGSIPDRFSAQQFSDYHSELNMSSLELGDSALYFCAGSLTSGGRGNEQFFGPGTRLTVL.

This clonotype was found many times. The chain uses TRBV5-5 and TRBJ2-6; 12 nucleotides agree with TRBD1. CDR3 length equals 18 residues. CDR1 and CDR2 from the germline V gene are SGHKS and YYEKEE (reference sequence). V lost 2 bases, J lost 4 bases, and 7 bases stayed unmatched. The CDR3 loop reads CASSLPGQGARGANVLTF. DNA of the CDR3: TGTGCCAGCAGCTTACCGGGACAGGGGGCTCGAGGGGCCAACGTCCTGACTTTC.

The V call is TRBV9, the J call TRBJ2-2; D remains ambiguous. Germline CDR1 and CDR2: SGDLS and YYNGEE. The V gene lost 0 bases and the J gene lost 4 bases, with 4 bases spanning the gap. CDR3 length: 13 amino acids. Here the CDR3 DNA reads TGTGCCAGCAGCGTAGCTTCCACCGGGGAGCTGTTTTTT. Translating gives CASSVASTGELFF.

This clonotype was picked up many times. The chain carries TRBV13 and TRBJ2-3, with 8 nucleotides matching TRBD2. With V trimmed by 0 bases and J by 6 bases, 5 bases remained unmatched. There are 15 residues in the CDR3. Germline V gives CDR1 PRHDT, CDR2 FYEKMQ (reference sequence). The CDR3 coding sequence is TGTGCCAGCAGCTTAGGCGTTAGCGGGGTGGATACGCAGTATTTT. This encodes CASSLGVSGVDTQYF.

This clonotype appeared a few times. This sequence joins TRBV6-5 and TRBJ2-5; D tentatively fits TRBD1 or TRBD2 (6 bases each). Germline V gene data show CDR1 as MNHEY and CDR2 as SVGAGI. V dropped 0 bases and J dropped 4 bases, with 12 bases sitting between them. The CDR3 loop spans 15 amino acids. The CDR3 loop reads CASSYSRGRPETQYF. CDR3 DNA sequence: TGTGCCAGCAGTTACTCACGGGGGCGTCCAGAGACCCAGTACTTC.

This clonotype was seen a handful of times. The chain is built from TRBV6-2 or TRBV6-3 and TRBJ2-1; D is ambiguous. The CDR3 consists of 13 residues. V gave up 3 bases and J gave up 9 bases, with 12 bases separating them. Germline V gene lookup returns CDR1 MNHEY and CDR2 SVGEGT. CDR3 nucleotides: TGTGCCAGCAGTTATTCACCGGTGGGTGAGCAGTTCTTC. It encodes CASSYSPVGEQFF.

Only a few counts were recorded for this clonotype. One end of the junction does not line up with germline, which may come from a read error. The rearrangement joins TRBV5-6 to TRBJ1-6; D remains ambiguous. Per germline, CDR1 SGHDT and CDR2 YYEEEE. The CDR3 is 14 amino acids. CDR3 residues: CASSLTVYNSPLRF. In nucleotides, the CDR3 is TGTGCCAGCAGCTTGACAGTGTATAATTCACCCCTCCGCTTT.

This clonotype was observed a few times. This chain connects TRBV12-3 or TRBV12-4 to TRBJ2-7, with 8 bases matching TRBD1. Germline trimming cut 4 bases from V and 4 bases from J; bases unmatched to any gene: 12. The CDR3 contains 16 residues. The CDR3 DNA follows: TGTGCCAGCAGTTCCCGACGACAGGGGCTAGAGTACGAGCAGTACTTC. Translating gives CASSSRRQGLEYEQYF.

This clonotype was seen ten or more times. The chain is built from TRBV20-1 and TRBJ1-2; no clear D. This CDR3 has 12 amino acids. Germline CDR1 reads DFQATT; CDR2 reads SNEGSKA (reference sequence). V dropped 3 bases and J dropped 2 bases, with 7 bases sitting between them. CDR3 nucleotides: TGCAGTGCTAGGCTGCGCAACTATGGCTACACCTTC. This encodes CSARLRNYGYTF.

This clonotype has just a few counts. The CDR3 is CASSQAPHMTGNNEQFF. DNA of the CDR3: TGCGCCAGCAGCCAAGCCCCCCACATGACAGGGAACAATGAGCAGTTCTTC. V gene TRBV4-3 combines with J gene TRBJ2-1; 7 nucleotides align to TRBD1. The trim removed 1 base at V and 5 bases at J, leaving 11 bases unmatched. The CDR3 consists of 17 residues. Germline CDR1 and CDR2: LGHNA and YSLEER.

This clonotype was counted only a few times. The chain uses TRBV6-2 or TRBV6-3 and TRBJ2-1, with TRBD2 matching 9 bases. CDR3 length: 15 residues. Germline V gene data show CDR1 as MNHEY and CDR2 as SVGEGT. J lost 7 bases, V lost 4 bases, and 8 bases had no gene match. The CDR3 bases are TGTGCCAGCAGTTCCCGTAGCGGGGGAGGAAATGAGCAGTTCTTC. Protein sequence: CASSSRSGGGNEQFF.

A few counts support this clonotype. The rearrangement links TRBV4-3 to TRBJ2-1, with unresolved D. The CDR3 has 11 residues. V lost 3 bases and J lost 10, with 7 bases in between. Looked up from germline, CDR1 is LGHNA and CDR2 is YSLEER. The CDR3 loop is CASSQSREQFF. CDR3 DNA sequence: TGCGCCAGCAGCCAGTCGCGGGAGCAGTTCTTC.